This T cell receptor (beta chain) stems from a study of blood T cell repertoires in COVID-19. As for the study in general: The United States, Italy and Spain were the sources of the acute and convalescent COVID-19 samples. PBMCs, B-cell-depleted T cells, or T cells were the source of the cDNA or gDNA that made up the material.

Study processing details: It was from reference gene primer amplification that nucleated cell counts were estimated. Sequencing used immunoSEQ multiplex PCR; TCRdb keeps in-frame clones, though not all of them. V, J and clone size derive from that table, while D and trimming were established from the DNA sequence. The repertoire consists of fewer than 300,000 clones, with more than 70% occurring once and the leading ten covering roughly 3%. V lost 6 bases and J 3 bases, leaving 12 bases between the germline ends. The CDR3 has 14 residues. Per the germline V gene, CDR1 is MNHEY and CDR2 is SVGAGI. This clone was found once.

The TCR sequence derives from a woman aged 18-29 years with acute or convalescent COVID-19. The V and J genes are TRBV6-5 and TRBJ2-1; D may be TRBD1 (6 bases). The source material was peripheral blood. CDR3 amino acids: CASSADRFYNEQFF. The CDR3 DNA reads as TGTGCCAGCAGCGCCGACAGGTTCTACAATGAGCAGTTCTTC.